This T cell receptor (beta chain) was retrieved from a study of blood T cell repertoires in COVID-19. Ten or more counts support this clone. Germline CDR1 is MNHEY and CDR2 is SVGAGI. J was trimmed by 1 base and V by 2 bases; bases with no gene match: 4. The CDR3 length is 16 residues. TCRdb keeps only in-frame clones here, not all; method: immunoSEQ multiplex PCR. The top ten clones hold about 5% of a sample with about 210,000 clones, approximately 78% of them seen once. The clonotype comes from a woman between 65 and 79 years old with COVID-19, enrolled during active disease. Sequencing used peripheral blood. This chain connects TRBV6-5 to TRBJ2-2, with TRBD2 matching over 7 bases. CDR3 loop: CASSYGGVGNTGELFF. CDR3 nucleotide sequence: TGTGCCAGCAGTTACGGGGGGGTAGGGAACACCGGGGAGCTGTTTTTT.